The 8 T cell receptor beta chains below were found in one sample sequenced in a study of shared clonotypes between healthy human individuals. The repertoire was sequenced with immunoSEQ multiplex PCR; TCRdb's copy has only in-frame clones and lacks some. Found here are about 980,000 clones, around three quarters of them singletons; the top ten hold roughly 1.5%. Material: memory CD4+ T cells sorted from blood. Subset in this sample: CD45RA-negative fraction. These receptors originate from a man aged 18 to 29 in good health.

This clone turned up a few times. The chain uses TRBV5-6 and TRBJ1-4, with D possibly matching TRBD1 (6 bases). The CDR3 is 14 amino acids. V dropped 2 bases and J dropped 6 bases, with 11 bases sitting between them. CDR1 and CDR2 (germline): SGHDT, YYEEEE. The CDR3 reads CASSFRGAYEKLFF. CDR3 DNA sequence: TGTGCCAGCAGCTTTCGGGGGGCTTATGAAAAACTGTTTTTT.

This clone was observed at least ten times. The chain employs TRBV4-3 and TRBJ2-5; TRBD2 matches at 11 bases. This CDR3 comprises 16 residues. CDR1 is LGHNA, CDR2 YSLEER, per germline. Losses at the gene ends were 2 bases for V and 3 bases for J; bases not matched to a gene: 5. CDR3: CASSQSLTSGEETQYF. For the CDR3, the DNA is TGCGCCAGCAGCCAATCCTTGACTAGCGGGGAAGAGACCCAGTACTTC.

The CDR3 DNA follows: TGTGCCAGCAGCCAACGTGGACAGGTCACCGGGGAGCTGTTTTTT. Translated: CASSQRGQVTGELFF. The chain uses TRBV14 and TRBJ2-2, with TRBD1 identical over 7 bases. The V and J ends lost 2 bases and 4 bases, in that order; junction bases with no gene match: 4. The length of the CDR3 is 15 residues. CDR1 SGHDN and CDR2 FVKESK come from the germline V gene.

The CDR3 reads CASSPLEVEEKLFF. The CDR3 nucleotides read TGCGCCAGCAGCCCTCTCGAGGTTGAAGAAAAACTGTTTTTT. The rearrangement links TRBV4-1 to TRBJ1-4; no clear D. Germline CDR1 MGHRA, CDR2 YSYEKL. The CDR3 sequence is 14 residues long. Trimming took 4 bases from V and 8 from J, leaving 14 bases between them.

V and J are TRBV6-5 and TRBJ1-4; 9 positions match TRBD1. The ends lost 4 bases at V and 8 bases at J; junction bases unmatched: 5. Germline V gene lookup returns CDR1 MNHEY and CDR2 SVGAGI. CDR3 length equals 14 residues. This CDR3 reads CASSLGQGWEKLFF. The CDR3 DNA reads TGTGCCAGCAGTTTGGGACAGGGTTGGGAAAAACTGTTTTTT.

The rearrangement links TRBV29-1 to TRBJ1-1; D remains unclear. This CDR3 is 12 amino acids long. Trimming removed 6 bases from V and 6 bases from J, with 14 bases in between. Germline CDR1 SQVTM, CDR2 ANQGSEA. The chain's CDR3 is CSVGIMASEAFF. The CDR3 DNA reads TGCAGCGTCGGAATAATGGCATCTGAAGCTTTCTTT. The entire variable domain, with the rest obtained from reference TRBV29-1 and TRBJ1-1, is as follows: SAVISQKPSRDICQRGTSLTIQCQVDSQVTMMFWYRQQPGQSLTLIATANQGSEATYESGFVIDKFPISRPNLTFSTLTVSNMSPEDSSIYLCSVGIMASEAFFGQGTRLTVV.

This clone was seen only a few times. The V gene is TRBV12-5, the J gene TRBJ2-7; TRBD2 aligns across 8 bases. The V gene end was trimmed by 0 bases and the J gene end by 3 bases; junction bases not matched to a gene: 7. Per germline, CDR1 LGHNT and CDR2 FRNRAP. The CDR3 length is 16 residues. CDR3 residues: CASGLVLGSGSYEQYF. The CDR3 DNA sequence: TGTGCTAGTGGTTTGGTACTCGGGAGCGGGAGCTACGAGCAGTACTTC.

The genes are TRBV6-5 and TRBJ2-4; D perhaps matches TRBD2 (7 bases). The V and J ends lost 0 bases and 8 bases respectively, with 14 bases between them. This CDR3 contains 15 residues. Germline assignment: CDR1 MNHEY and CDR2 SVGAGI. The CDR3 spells CASSYSRGGQHIQYF. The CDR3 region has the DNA TGTGCCAGCAGTTACTCGCGCGGGGGCCAGCACATTCAGTACTTC.